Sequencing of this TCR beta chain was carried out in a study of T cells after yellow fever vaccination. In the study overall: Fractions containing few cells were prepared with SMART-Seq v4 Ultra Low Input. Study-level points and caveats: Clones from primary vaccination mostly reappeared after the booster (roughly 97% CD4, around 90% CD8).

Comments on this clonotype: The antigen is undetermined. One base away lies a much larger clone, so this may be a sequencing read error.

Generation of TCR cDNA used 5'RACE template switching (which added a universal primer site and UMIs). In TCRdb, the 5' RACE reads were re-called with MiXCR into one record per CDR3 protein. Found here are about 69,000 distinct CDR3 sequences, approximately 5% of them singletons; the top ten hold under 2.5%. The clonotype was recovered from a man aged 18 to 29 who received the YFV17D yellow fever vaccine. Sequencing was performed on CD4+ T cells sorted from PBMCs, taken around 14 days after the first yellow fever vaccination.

CDR3 region: CASSGTAMGETHYF. The CDR3 bases are TGCGCCAGCAGCGGGACAGCCATGGGGGAGACCCACTACTTC. This chain joins TRBV5-1 and TRBJ2-5, with 7 bases matching TRBD1. CDR1 is SGHRS and CDR2 is YFSETQ in the germline V gene. The CDR3 runs to 14 residues.